A selection of T cell receptor beta chains follows, all from one sample in a study of cytomegalovirus exposure and HLA in healthy donors. Repertoires were generated with immunoSEQ multiplex PCR, while TCRdb's copy carries only in-frame clones and drops some. The sample includes tens of thousands of clones, 90% of them seen just once. Sequenced sample: PBMCs. The origin of the receptors is a man aged 18 to 29 in good health and CMV-seronegative. Both conserved end residues are part of each CDR3. The D gene is left open where the match is weak. Expanded clones are given a class, and other clones once, few, many or no size at all.

d_call j_call v_call clone_size cdr3_nt cdr3_aa
. TRBJ2-1 TRBV4-3 . TGCGCCAGCAGCTACACACACAGGGAATACAATGAGCAGTTCTTC CASSYTHREYNEQFF
TRBD2 TRBJ2-3 TRBV27 . TGTGCCAGCAGTTTAGTAGCGGGAGTGAGGACAGATACGCAGTATTTT CASSLVAGVRTDTQYF
. TRBJ1-5 TRBV4-1 . TGCGCCAGCAGCCATGCGACATCAAATCAGCCCCAGCATTTT CASSHATSNQPQHF
TRBD2 TRBJ2-3 TRBV19 few TGTGCCAGTAGTACTAGCGGTACAGATACGCAGTATTTT CASSTSGTDTQYF
TRBD2 TRBJ2-3 TRBV5-1 once TGCGCCAGCAGCGCCTGGGGGTCGGCGGGAGATATCACAGATACGCAGTATTTT CASSAWGSAGDITDTQYF
. TRBJ1-1 TRBV6-1 . TGTGCCAGCAGTGACCGGAAAGGGGCGGACACTGAAGCTTTCTTT CASSDRKGADTEAFF
TRBD1 TRBJ1-1 TRBV6-1 . TGTGCCAGCAGTGAAAGACAGGGGTCGGCGGCTGAAGCTTTCTTT CASSERQGSAAEAFF
. TRBJ2-3 TRBV6-6 . TGTGCCAGCAGTTACTCGACTGGCGGGAGCACAGATACGCAGTATTTT CASSYSTGGSTDTQYF
TRBD1 TRBJ1-4 TRBV5-6 . TGTGCCAGCAGCATACAGGGGGCTGGTGAAAAACTGTTTTTT CASSIQGAGEKLFF
. TRBJ1-1 TRBV29-1 . TGCGGGAGTTCTGGGGGGACTGAAGCTTTCTTT CGSSGGTEAFF
TRBD2 TRBJ2-5 TRBV9 . TGTGCCAGCACCCTCATGGGGGAACTAGCGGAGACCCAGTACTTC CASTLMGELAETQYF
. TRBJ2-1 TRBV4-2 once TGTGCCAGCAGCCAAGGCGGCTACAATGAGCAGTTCTTC CASSQGGYNEQFF
TRBD2 TRBJ2-5 TRBV4-3 . TGCGCCAGCAGCCAAGATGCCATTTCTAGCGGGAGAATAGGGGAAGAGACCCAGTACTTC CASSQDAISSGRIGEETQYF
. TRBJ1-1 TRBV6-6 . TGTGCCAGCAGTTACGGGGCTTCCCCTGAAGCTTTCTTT CASSYGASPEAFF
TRBD2 TRBJ2-1 TRBV28 . TGTGCCAGCAGTTCGACTAGCGGGGGCTACAATGAGCAGTTCTTC CASSSTSGGYNEQFF
. TRBJ2-1 TRBV2 few TGTGCCAGCATAGGGGAAGGCTCCTACAATGAGCAGTTCTTC CASIGEGSYNEQFF
TRBD1 TRBJ2-7 TRBV6-1 . TGTGCCAGCAGCAGATACCGGGACAGTTCCTACGAGCAGTACTTC CASSRYRDSSYEQYF
TRBD1 TRBJ1-5 TRBV19 once TGTGCCAGTAGGAGGAGGGGGCAACCGTGGGAAAGCCCAAATCAGCCCCAGCATTTT CASRRRGQPWESPNQPQHF
TRBD2 TRBJ2-1 TRBV19 . TGTGCCAGTAGTACCATGACTAGCGGATACAATGAGCAGTTCTTC CASSTMTSGYNEQFF
. TRBJ2-2 TRBV30 . TGTGCCTGGAGTTACAGGGAGACCGGGGAGCTGTTTTTT CAWSYRETGELFF
. TRBJ1-2 TRBV6-4 . TGTGCCAGCAGTGACTCAGGAGAAAGCTACACCTTC CASSDSGESYTF
TRBD2 TRBJ2-7 TRBV28 . TGTGCCAGCAGTTCGTATCGGGACTATAACTACGAGCAGTACTTC CASSSYRDYNYEQYF
TRBD1 TRBJ2-2 TRBV28 . TGTGCCAGCAGTTTAACAGGGGGCGCGTCCGGGGAGCTGTTTTTT CASSLTGGASGELFF
. TRBJ1-3 TRBV15 . TGTGCCACCAGCTACCGTCTAGGGACAACTGGAAACACCATATATTTT CATSYRLGTTGNTIYF
TRBD2 TRBJ2-3 TRBV9 . TGTGCCAGCAGCGTAACCGGGACTAGGTTCACAGATACGCAGTATTTT CASSVTGTRFTDTQYF
TRBD1 TRBJ2-1 TRBV7-6 . TGTGCCAGCAGCTTAACTTGGACAGGGTCTCGAAATGAGCAGTTCTTC CASSLTWTGSRNEQFF
TRBD1 TRBJ2-1 TRBV28 few TGTGCCAGCAGGGAAACAGGGGATGAGCAGTTCTTC CASRETGDEQFF
TRBD1 TRBJ1-1 TRBV10-3 . TGTGCCATCAGTGAGTTTCAGGGGGCCGGAGCTTTCTTT CAISEFQGAGAFF
. TRBJ2-5 TRBV5-3 . TGTGCCAGAATCCTTGGGGACACAAGACAAGAGACCCAGTACTTC CARILGDTRQETQYF
. TRBJ2-1 TRBV7-3 once TGTGCCAGCAGCTCACGCGGGGCCTACAATGAGCAGTTCTTC CASSSRGAYNEQFF
. TRBJ2-3 TRBV5-4 few TGTGCCAGCAGCTTGGTCCAGGGCCTCACAGATACGCAGTATTTT CASSLVQGLTDTQYF
TRBD2 TRBJ2-1 TRBV18 . TGTGCCAGCTCCTCGACGGGAGGGGATGAGCAGTTCTTC CASSSTGGDEQFF
TRBD2 TRBJ2-5 TRBV7-7 . TGTGCTAGCAGCTTATCCCCAGCGGGAGGGGGAGAGACCCAGTACTTC CASSLSPAGGGETQYF
. TRBJ2-7 TRBV7-2 . TGTGCCAGCAGCTTATACGCGAAGGCGGCATCCTCCTACGAGCAGTACTTC CASSLYAKAASSYEQYF
. TRBJ2-2 TRBV7-8 . TGTGCCAGCAGCTTATCCCTCCCAAAACAGGGTTCCGGGGAGCTGTTTTTT CASSLSLPKQGSGELFF
TRBD2 TRBJ2-1 TRBV28 . TGTGCCAGCGATTCCCTTACCGGGACTAGGAGTGTGAATGAGCAGTTCTTC CASDSLTGTRSVNEQFF
TRBD1 TRBJ2-1 TRBV7-9 . TGTGCCAGCAGCTCTCCCCTAAGGACAGGGTACAATGAGCAGTTCTTC CASSSPLRTGYNEQFF
. TRBJ2-3 TRBV30 . TGTGCCTGGAGCATGGGCGCCGGCACAGATACGCAGTATTTT CAWSMGAGTDTQYF
. TRBJ2-7 TRBV18 . TGTGCCAGCTCACCATCTATATCAGGATACGAGCAGTACTTC CASSPSISGYEQYF
TRBD2 TRBJ2-1 TRBV15 once TGTGCCACCAGCAGGGAATTACTAGCGGGAGTTTTCGGTGAGCAGTTCTTC CATSRELLAGVFGEQFF
TRBD2 TRBJ2-3 TRBV5-1 once TGCGCCAGCAGTGCACTAGCGGGGCCAAGCACAGATACGCAGTATTTT CASSALAGPSTDTQYF